This T cell receptor beta chain comes out of a study of shared clonotypes between healthy human individuals. TCRdb keeps only in-frame clones here, not all; method: immunoSEQ multiplex PCR. The sample includes about 2.4 million clones, 85% to 95% of them seen just once. The germline V and J ends were trimmed by 2 bases and 2 bases, with 10 bases remaining between them. CDR3 length: 15 amino acids. Looked up from germline, CDR1 is MDHEN and CDR2 is SYDVKM. The sample taken for sequencing was naive CD4+ T cells sorted from blood. Sample subset: CD45RA+ positively selected. This clonotype originated in a man between 18 and 29 years old in good health. The chain joins TRBV28 to TRBJ1-5; the D gene is possibly TRBD1 (6 bases). CDR3 sequence: CASSLTGNGNQPQHF. CDR3 nucleotides: TGTGCCAGCAGTTTAACAGGGAACGGCAATCAGCCCCAGCATTTT.